These 14 T cell receptor beta chains were all obtained from the same sample, sequenced in a study of human T cells and chemical hapten exposure. Each CDR3 protein is one row after TCRdb ran MiXCR on the RACE reads. Among 300,000 to 350,000 distinct CDR3 sequences, around 7% were seen once, and the ten largest hold about 8%. Time point given: patch test 1, 2 weeks after DPC sensitization. Treatment denoted: therapeutic diphenylcyclopropenone sensitization with weekly scalp DPC. This material consisted of whole blood, taken in connection with sensitization to the hapten diphenylcyclopropenone (DPC). The receptors shown here come from a woman between 18 and 29 years old with alopecia areata. Some clones in this sample may be carry-over from other donors' samples.

Regarding this clonotype: This may stem from a read error, because a much larger clone lies one nucleotide away. This chain uses TRBV6-5 with TRBJ2-4; D is uncertain. The CDR3 has 17 amino acids. The germline gives CDR1 MNHEY, CDR2 SVGAGI. Here the CDR3 reads CASSYSARSLTKNIQNF. The CDR3 DNA reads TGTGCCAGCAGTTACTCCGCCCGGAGCCTAACCAAAAACATTCAGAACTTC.

In its sample, this clonotype was seen a few times. The chain links TRBV20-1 to TRBJ2-3; TRBD2 aligns across 9 bases. Germline CDR1 reads DFQATT; CDR2 reads SNEGSKA (reference sequence). This CDR3 is 15 amino acids long. V trimming: 6 bases; J trimming: 6 bases; junction bases outside the gene matches: 13. CDR3 amino acids: CSASGAGGALDTQYF. In DNA form, the CDR3 reads TGCAGTGCATCAGGAGCGGGGGGTGCACTTGATACGCAGTATTTT.

This clonotype was counted ten times or more. V gene TRBV10-3 combines with J gene TRBJ2-7, with TRBD1 identical over 9 bases. The germline V gene has CDR1 ENHRY and CDR2 SYGVKD. With 0 bases clipped from V and 4 bases from J, the junction kept 4 bases outside the gene matches. The CDR3 contains 15 residues. This CDR3 reads CAISESGQGGYEQYF. CDR3 DNA: TGTGCCATCAGTGAGTCGGGACAGGGAGGGTACGAGCAGTACTTC.

Ten or more counts support this clonotype. The rearrangement links TRBV20-1 to TRBJ2-3; 11 bases fit TRBD2. V lost 3 bases and J lost 0; bases outside the gene matches: 5. The germline V gene has CDR1 DFQATT and CDR2 SNEGSKA (reference sequence). There are 16 residues in the CDR3. The CDR3 coding sequence is TGCAGTGCTAGTACTAGCGGGGGTACTAGCACAGATACGCAGTATTTT. Translating it yields CSASTSGGTSTDTQYF.

This clonotype was found once. The V and J genes are TRBV5-1 and TRBJ1-6, with 7 bases aligning to TRBD1. CDR1 is SGHRS, CDR2 YFSETQ, per germline. The CDR3 sequence is 15 residues long. V lost 4 bases, J lost 7 bases, and 8 bases stayed unmatched. CDR3 nucleotide sequence: TGCGCCAGCAGCCTGCGACAGGGAGAGAATTCACCCCTCCACTTT. This encodes CASSLRQGENSPLHF.

This clonotype was seen ten or more times. The chain links TRBV6-5 to TRBJ2-7; maybe TRBD2 (6 bases). The CDR3 loop spans 14 amino acids. Germline CDR1 and CDR2: MNHEY and SVGAGI. V lost 0 bases, J lost 5 bases, and 11 bases lay in between. The CDR3 spells CASSYSDGGDEQYF. CDR3 in DNA: TGTGCCAGCAGTTACTCGGACGGCGGGGACGAGCAGTACTTC.

This clonotype came up many times. The chain recombines TRBV7-9 with TRBJ1-6; 10 nucleotides align to TRBD1. The CDR3 loop spans 14 amino acids. J lost 9 bases, V lost 6 bases, and 5 bases had no gene match. CDR1 is SEHNR, CDR2 FQNEAQ, per germline (reference sequence). This chain's CDR3 is CASRIDRGRSPLHF. The CDR3 coding sequence is TGTGCCAGCAGAATCGACAGGGGGCGTTCACCCCTCCACTTT.

The rearrangement links TRBV6-2 or TRBV6-3 to TRBJ2-7; D remains ambiguous. The germline V gene has CDR1 MNHEY and CDR2 SVGEGT. The CDR3 sequence is 14 residues long. V was pared by 4 bases and J by 8 bases, with 18 bases between. The CDR3 DNA reads as TGTGCCAGCAGTTTCTCGCGTGGCTTGGCCAAGCAGTACTTC. It translates to CASSFSRGLAKQYF.

The table lists this clonotype with many counts. The rearrangement uses TRBV29-1 and TRBJ2-3; D may be TRBD2 (5 bases). The ends were cut back, 5 bases at V and 4 bases at J, with 7 bases in the middle. The CDR3 contains 11 residues. Germline lookup yields CDR1 SQVTM and CDR2 ANQGSEA. In nucleotides, the CDR3 is TGCAGCGTTAGGCGGGCAGATACGCAGTATTTT. Protein: CSVRRADTQYF.

This clonotype was seen at least ten times. Written as DNA, the CDR3 is TGCGCCAGCAGCTTGGAAGGGGCCAAAAACATTCAGTACTTC. Amino acids: CASSLEGAKNIQYF. The V gene is TRBV5-1, the J gene TRBJ2-4; D gene uncertain. Trimming cost V 0 bases and J 1 base, with 5 bases left between them. There are 14 residues in the CDR3. Germline V gene sequence: CDR1 SGHRS, CDR2 YFSETQ.

This chain links TRBV10-3 with TRBJ1-3; D is uncertain. The CDR3 has 11 amino acids. V gave up 8 bases and J gave up 0 bases, with 2 bases separating them. Germline V CDR1 and CDR2: ENHRY, SYGVKD. DNA for the CDR3: TGTGCCATCGGCTCTGGAAACACCATATATTTT. This encodes CAIGSGNTIYF.

This clonotype appeared many times. V gene TRBV6-2 or TRBV6-3 combines with J gene TRBJ1-5; D unresolved. This CDR3 is built from 12 residues. The V gene lost 5 bases and the J gene lost 7 bases, with 9 bases spanning the gap. The germline V gene has CDR1 MNHEY and CDR2 SVGEGT. The DNA for the CDR3 is TGTGCCAGCAGTCGGCCGGGGCAGCCCCAGCATTTT. The encoded protein is CASSRPGQPQHF.

The V gene is TRBV29-1, the J gene TRBJ2-2; 9 bases align to TRBD1. Germline V gene data show CDR1 as SQVTM and CDR2 as ANQGSEA. J lost 7 bases, V lost 6 bases, and 9 bases had no gene match. The CDR3 contains 14 residues. The CDR3 DNA reads TGCAGCGTCTACGGTACAGGGGGCGGCGGGGAGCTGTTTTTT. This sequence encodes CSVYGTGGGGELFF.

This clonotype was counted between two and nine times. The chain uses TRBV7-2 and TRBJ1-5; D not certain. V gave up 1 base and J gave up 1 base, with 8 bases separating them. The CDR3 consists of 15 residues. Germline CDR1 and CDR2: SGHTA and FQGNSA. CDR3 nucleotides: TGTGCCAGCAGCTTAGGCAGACTAAGCAATCAGCCCCAGCATTTT. Its translation is CASSLGRLSNQPQHF.